The 9 T cell receptor beta chains in this list originate from one sample, sequenced in a study of early T cells in non-severe SARS-CoV-2 infection. TCRdb called the 5' RACE reads again in MiXCR, with one record for every CDR3 protein. Of 20,000 to 30,000 distinct CDR3 sequences in the sample, more than 4% are singletons; the top ten hold more than 15%. Specimen: whole blood. Every receptor here comes from an adult who was a healthcare worker with PCR-confirmed SARS-CoV-2 infection or an uninfected control (not recorded which).

The table lists this clonotype with a few counts. The chain couples TRBV5-4 to TRBJ1-5; D remains ambiguous. The CDR3 has 15 residues. The V end was cut by 4 bases, the J end by 2 bases, with 13 bases between. Germline CDR1 reads SGHNT; CDR2 reads YYREEE (reference sequence). The CDR3 here is CASSRTDFGNQPQHF. As DNA, the CDR3 is TGTGCCAGCAGCCGGACGGATTTTGGCAATCAGCCCCAGCATTTT. The variable domain in full, with the rest retrieved from reference TRBV5-4 and TRBJ1-5, is ETGVTQSPTHLIKTRGQQVTLRCSSQSGHNTVSWYQQALGQGPQFIFQYYREEENGRGNFPPRFSGLQFPNYSSELNVNALELDDSALYLCASSRTDFGNQPQHFGDGTRLSIL.

This clonotype showed up many times. This chain joins TRBV20-1 and TRBJ1-2; D not certain. Germline-derived CDR1 and CDR2 are DFQATT and SNEGSKA (reference sequence). The V gene lost 2 bases and the J gene lost 4 bases, with 11 bases spanning the gap. CDR3 length equals 13 residues. CDR3 amino acids: CSARRWLSYGYTF. The CDR3 DNA reads as TGCAGTGCTAGAAGATGGTTGAGCTATGGCTACACCTTC.

This clonotype was observed many times. This chain links TRBV27 with TRBJ2-5, with D unclear. The germline V and J ends were trimmed by 6 bases and 0 bases, with 2 bases remaining between them. CDR1 and CDR2 (germline): MNHEY, SMNVEV (reference sequence). The CDR3 is 11 amino acids. CDR3 protein: CASRYQETQYF. As DNA, the CDR3 is TGTGCCAGCAGGTACCAAGAGACCCAGTACTTC.

In regard to this clonotype: This clone may be a read error of a much larger clone one base away. V is TRBV4-2 and J is TRBJ2-7; D remains unclear. This CDR3 is 13 amino acids long. Deletions cut 0 bases from V and 2 bases from J, with 5 bases between. CDR1 and CDR2 from the germline V gene are LGHNA and YNFKEQ. The CDR3 loop reads CASSQDLTYEQYF. The CDR3 coding sequence is TGTGCCAGCAGCCAAGACCTGACCTACGAGCAGTACTTC.

The sample holds many counts of this clonotype. The rearrangement joins TRBV5-1 to TRBJ2-1; no definite D call. Germline CDR1 SGHRS, CDR2 YFSETQ. The ends were cut back, 4 bases at V and 8 bases at J, with 16 bases in the middle. This CDR3 is 14 amino acids long. CDR3 bases: TGCGCCAGCAGCCCAACCGGGTCGATGGATGAGCAGTTCTTC. Translated: CASSPTGSMDEQFF.

The sample holds many counts of this clonotype. The chain carries TRBV20-1 and TRBJ2-1; a weak D match, TRBD2 (6 bases). In germline, CDR1 is DFQATT, CDR2 SNEGSKA (reference sequence). The CDR3 covers 13 residues. Deletions cut 6 bases from V and 3 bases from J, with 12 bases between. The CDR3 sequence is CSAGTYYYNEQFF. In DNA form, the CDR3 reads TGCAGTGCCGGGACTTACTACTACAATGAGCAGTTCTTC.

This clonotype was observed a few times. The V gene is TRBV7-6, the J gene TRBJ2-7; the match to TRBD1 covers 9 bases. The V gene end was trimmed by 5 bases and the J gene end by 4 bases; junction bases not matched to a gene: 3. In germline, CDR1 is SGHVS, CDR2 FNYEAQ. The CDR3 sequence is 13 residues long. CDR3 sequence: CASSPGQGYEQYF. The CDR3 DNA reads TGTGCCAGCAGCCCTGGACAGGGGTACGAGCAGTACTTC. The full variable domain, rest sourced from reference TRBV7-6 and TRBJ2-7, is GAGVSQSPRYKVTKRGQDVALRCDPISGHVSLYWYRQALGQGPEFLTYFNYEAQQDKSGLPNDRFSAERPEGSISTLTIQRTEQRDSAMYRCASSPGQGYEQYFGPGTRLTVT.

Ten or more counts support this clonotype. The CDR3 loop reads CASSLAPVFGAAYNEQFF. CDR3 DNA sequence: TGTGCCAGCAGTTTAGCACCAGTTTTCGGGGCCGCCTACAATGAGCAGTTCTTC. This chain uses TRBV12-3 or TRBV12-4 with TRBJ2-1; D is tentatively TRBD1 or TRBD2 (5 bases each). V lost 0 bases and J 2 bases, leaving 17 bases between the germline ends. CDR3 size: 18 residues.

This clonotype is classed as medium-sized. This sequence joins TRBV11-2 and TRBJ2-1, with unresolved D. Trimming removed 1 base at V and 8 bases at J, with 6 bases between. Germline V CDR1 and CDR2: SGHAT, FQNNGV. CDR3 length: 12 amino acids. CDR3 loop: CASSLGVHEQFF. CDR3 coding DNA: TGTGCCAGCAGCTTAGGGGTACATGAGCAGTTCTTC. The whole variable domain, remainder taken from reference TRBV11-2 and TRBJ2-1, is EAGVAQSPRYKIIEKRQSVAFWCNPISGHATLYWYQQILGQGPKLLIQFQNNGVVDDSQLPKDRFSAERLKGVDSTLKIQPAKLEDSAVYLCASSLGVHEQFFGPGTRLTVL.